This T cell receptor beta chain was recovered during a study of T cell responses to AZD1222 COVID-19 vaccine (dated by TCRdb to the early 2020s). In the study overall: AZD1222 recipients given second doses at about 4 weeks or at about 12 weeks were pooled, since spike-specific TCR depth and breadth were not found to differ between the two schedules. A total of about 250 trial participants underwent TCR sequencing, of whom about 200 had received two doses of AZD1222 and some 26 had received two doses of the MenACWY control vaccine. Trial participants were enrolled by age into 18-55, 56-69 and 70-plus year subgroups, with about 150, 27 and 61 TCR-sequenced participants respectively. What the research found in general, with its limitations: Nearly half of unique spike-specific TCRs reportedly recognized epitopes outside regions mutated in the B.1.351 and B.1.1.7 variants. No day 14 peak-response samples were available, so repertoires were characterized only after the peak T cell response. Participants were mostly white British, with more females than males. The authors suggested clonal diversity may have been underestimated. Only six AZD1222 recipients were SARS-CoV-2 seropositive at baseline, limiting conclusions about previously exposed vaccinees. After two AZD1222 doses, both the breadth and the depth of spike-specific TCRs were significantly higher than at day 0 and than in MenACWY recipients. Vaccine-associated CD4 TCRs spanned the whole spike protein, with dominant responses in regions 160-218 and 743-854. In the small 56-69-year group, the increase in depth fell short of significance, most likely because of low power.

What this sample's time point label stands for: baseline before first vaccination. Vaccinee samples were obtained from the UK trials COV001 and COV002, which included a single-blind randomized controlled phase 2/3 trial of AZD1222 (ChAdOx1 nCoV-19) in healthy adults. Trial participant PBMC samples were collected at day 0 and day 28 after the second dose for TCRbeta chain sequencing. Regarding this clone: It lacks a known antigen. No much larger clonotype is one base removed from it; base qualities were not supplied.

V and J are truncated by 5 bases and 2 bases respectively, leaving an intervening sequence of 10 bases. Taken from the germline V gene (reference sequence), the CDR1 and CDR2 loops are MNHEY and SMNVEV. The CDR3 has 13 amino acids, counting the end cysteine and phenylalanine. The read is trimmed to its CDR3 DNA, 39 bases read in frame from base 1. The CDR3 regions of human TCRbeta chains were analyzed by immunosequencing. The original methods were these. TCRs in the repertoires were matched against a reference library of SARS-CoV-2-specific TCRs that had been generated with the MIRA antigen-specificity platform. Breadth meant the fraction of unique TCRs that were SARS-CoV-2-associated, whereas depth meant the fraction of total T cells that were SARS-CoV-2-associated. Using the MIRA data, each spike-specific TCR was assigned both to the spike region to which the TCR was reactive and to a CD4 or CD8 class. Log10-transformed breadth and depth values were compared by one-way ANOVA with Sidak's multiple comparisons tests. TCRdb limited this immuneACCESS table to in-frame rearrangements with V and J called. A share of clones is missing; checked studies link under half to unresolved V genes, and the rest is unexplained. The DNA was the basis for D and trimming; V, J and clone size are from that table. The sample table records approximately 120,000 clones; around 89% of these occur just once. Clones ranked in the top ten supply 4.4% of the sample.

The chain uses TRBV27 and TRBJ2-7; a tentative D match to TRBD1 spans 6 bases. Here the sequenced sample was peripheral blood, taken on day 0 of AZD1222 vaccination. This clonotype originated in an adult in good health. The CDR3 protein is CASSQDRPYEQYF. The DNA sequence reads TGTGCCAGCAGTCAGGACAGACCCTACGAGCAGTACTTC.